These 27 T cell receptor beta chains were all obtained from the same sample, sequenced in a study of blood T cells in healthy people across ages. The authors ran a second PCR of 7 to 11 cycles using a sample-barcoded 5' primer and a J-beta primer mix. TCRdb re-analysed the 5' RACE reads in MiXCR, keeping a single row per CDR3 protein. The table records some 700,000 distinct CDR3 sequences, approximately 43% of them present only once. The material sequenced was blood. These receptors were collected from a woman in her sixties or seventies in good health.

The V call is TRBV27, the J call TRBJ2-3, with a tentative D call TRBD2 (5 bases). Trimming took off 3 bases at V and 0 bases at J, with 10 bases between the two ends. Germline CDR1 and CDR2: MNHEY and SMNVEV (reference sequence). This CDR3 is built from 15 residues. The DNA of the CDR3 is TGTGCCAGCAGTTTGGACTCTAGTAGCACAGATACGCAGTATTTT. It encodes CASSLDSSSTDTQYF.

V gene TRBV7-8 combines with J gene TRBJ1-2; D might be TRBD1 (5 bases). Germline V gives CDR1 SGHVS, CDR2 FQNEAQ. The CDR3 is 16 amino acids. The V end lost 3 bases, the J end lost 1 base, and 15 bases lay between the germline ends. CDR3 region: CASSFIPGPLNYGYTF. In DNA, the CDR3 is TGTGCCAGCAGCTTTATTCCAGGGCCTCTTAACTATGGCTACACCTTC.

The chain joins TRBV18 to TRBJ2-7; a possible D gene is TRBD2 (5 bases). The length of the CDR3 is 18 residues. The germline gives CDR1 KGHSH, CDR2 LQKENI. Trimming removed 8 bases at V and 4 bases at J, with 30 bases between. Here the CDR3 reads CASRTGPGKGRLDYEQYF. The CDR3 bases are TGTGCCAGCCGAACCGGACCGGGAAAAGGAAGATTGGATTACGAGCAGTACTTC.

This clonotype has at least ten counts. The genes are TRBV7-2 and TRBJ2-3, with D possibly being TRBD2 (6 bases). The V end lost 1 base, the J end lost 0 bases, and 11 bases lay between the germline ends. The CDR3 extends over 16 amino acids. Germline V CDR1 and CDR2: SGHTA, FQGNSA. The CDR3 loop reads CASSLEGTQSTDTQYF. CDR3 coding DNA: TGTGCCAGCAGCTTAGAGGGGACTCAGAGCACAGATACGCAGTATTTT.

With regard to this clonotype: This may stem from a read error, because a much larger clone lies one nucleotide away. The CDR3 reads CASTLRGEDEQYF. CDR3 DNA sequence: TGTGCCAGCACCTTAAGAGGGGAGGATGAGCAGTACTTC. The rearrangement joins TRBV12-3 or TRBV12-4 to TRBJ2-7, with TRBD2 as a possible D gene (6 bases). V gave up 7 bases and J gave up 7 bases, with 17 bases separating them. The CDR3 totals 13 residues.

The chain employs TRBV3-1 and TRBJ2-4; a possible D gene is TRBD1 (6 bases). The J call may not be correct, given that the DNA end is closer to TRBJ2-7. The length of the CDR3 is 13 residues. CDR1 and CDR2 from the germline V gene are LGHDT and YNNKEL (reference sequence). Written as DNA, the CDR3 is TGTGCCAGCAGCCGAGAGGGGGTTCACGAGCAGTACTTC. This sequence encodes CASSREGVHEQYF.

In nucleotides, the CDR3 is TGTGCCAGCAGCCAAGACCACCACCGACAAGAGACCCAGTACTTC. Translated: CASSQDHHRQETQYF. The chain has TRBV3-1 and TRBJ2-5, with D unclear. The CDR3 covers 15 residues. V lost 0 bases, J lost 2 bases, and 10 bases lay in between. The germline CDR1 and CDR2 sequences are LGHDT and YNNKEL (reference sequence).

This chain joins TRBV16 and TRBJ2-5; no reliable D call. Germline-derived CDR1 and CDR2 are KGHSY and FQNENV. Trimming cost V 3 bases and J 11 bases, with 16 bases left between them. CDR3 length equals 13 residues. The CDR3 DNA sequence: TGTGCCAGCAGCCAGGGCAGCAACAATGAGCAGTACTTC. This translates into CASSQGSNNEQYF.

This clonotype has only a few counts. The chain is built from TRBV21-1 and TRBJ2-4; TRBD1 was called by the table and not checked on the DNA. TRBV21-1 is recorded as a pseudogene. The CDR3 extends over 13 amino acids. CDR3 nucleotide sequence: TGTGCCAGCACCCCCGGGTCGGGAAACATTCAGTACTTC. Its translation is CASTPGSGNIQYF.

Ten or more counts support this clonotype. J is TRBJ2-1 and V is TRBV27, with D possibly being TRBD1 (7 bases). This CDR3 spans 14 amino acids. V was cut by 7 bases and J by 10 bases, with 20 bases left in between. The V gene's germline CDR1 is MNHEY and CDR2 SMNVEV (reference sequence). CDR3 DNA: TGTGCCAGCAATATCAAACCCTCAGGGGGGGAGCAGTTCTTC. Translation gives CASNIKPSGGEQFF.

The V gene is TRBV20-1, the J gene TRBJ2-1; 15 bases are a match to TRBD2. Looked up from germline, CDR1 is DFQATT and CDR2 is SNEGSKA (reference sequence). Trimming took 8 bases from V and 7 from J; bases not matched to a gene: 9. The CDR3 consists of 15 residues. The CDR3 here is CSTPGLAGGPNEQFF. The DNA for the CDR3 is TGCAGTACTCCTGGACTAGCGGGGGGGCCTAATGAGCAGTTCTTC.

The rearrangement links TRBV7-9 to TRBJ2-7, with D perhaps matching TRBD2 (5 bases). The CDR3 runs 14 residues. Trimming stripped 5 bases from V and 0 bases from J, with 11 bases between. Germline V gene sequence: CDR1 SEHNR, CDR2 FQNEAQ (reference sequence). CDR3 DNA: TGTGCCAGCAGCCATCAGCGGACCTCCTACGAGCAGTACTTC. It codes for CASSHQRTSYEQYF.

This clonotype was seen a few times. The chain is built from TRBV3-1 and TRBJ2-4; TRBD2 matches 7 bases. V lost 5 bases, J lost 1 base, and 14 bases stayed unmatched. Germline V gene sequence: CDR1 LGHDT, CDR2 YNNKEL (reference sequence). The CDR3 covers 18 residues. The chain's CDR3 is CASSYLGGGGFAKNIQYF. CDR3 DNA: TGTGCCAGCAGCTACCTCGGTGGGGGGGGGTTTGCCAAAAACATTCAGTACTTC. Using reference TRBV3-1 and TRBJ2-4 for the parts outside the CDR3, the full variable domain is DTAVSQTPKYLVTQMGNDKSIKCEQNLGHDTMYWYKQDSKKFLKIMFSYNNKELIINETVPNRFSPKSPDKAHLNLHINSLELGDSAVYFCASSYLGGGGFAKNIQYFGAGTRLSVL.

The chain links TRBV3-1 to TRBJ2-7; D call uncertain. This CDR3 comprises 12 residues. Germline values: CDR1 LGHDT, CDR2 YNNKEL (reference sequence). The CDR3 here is CAAGQTPYEQYF. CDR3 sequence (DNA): TGTGCGGCCGGGCAAACACCCTACGAGCAGTACTTC.

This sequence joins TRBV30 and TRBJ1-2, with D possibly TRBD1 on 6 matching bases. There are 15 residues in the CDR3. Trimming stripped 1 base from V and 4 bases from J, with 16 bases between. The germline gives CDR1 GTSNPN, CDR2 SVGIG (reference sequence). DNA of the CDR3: TGTGCCTGGAGTGGGGGGGGGGCCCGCTTCTATGGCTACACCTTC. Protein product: CAWSGGGARFYGYTF.

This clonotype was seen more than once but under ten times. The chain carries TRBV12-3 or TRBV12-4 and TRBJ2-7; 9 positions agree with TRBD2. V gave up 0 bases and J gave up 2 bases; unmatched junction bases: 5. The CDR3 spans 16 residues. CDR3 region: CASSLAAGGPTYEQYF. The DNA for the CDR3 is TGTGCCAGCAGTTTAGCGGCGGGAGGGCCCACCTACGAGCAGTACTTC.

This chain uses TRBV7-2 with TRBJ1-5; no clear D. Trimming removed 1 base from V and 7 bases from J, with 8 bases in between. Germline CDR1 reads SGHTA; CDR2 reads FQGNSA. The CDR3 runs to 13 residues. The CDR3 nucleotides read TGTGCCAGCAGCTTAGGGGCCAGCCAGCCCCAGCATTTT. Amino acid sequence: CASSLGASQPQHF.

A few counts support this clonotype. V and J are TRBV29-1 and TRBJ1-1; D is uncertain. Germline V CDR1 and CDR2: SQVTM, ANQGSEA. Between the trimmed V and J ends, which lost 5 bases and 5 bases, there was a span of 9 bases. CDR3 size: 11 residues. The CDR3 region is CSVLGVTEAFF. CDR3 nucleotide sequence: TGCAGCGTTCTCGGGGTAACTGAAGCTTTCTTT.

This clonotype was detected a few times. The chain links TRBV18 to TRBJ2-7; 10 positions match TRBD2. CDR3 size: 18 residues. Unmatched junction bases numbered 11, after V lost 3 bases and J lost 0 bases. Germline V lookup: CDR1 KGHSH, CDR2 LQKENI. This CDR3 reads CASSPLKEEREGSYEQYF. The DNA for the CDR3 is TGTGCCAGCTCACCTCTTAAGGAGGAGCGGGAGGGCTCCTACGAGCAGTACTTC.

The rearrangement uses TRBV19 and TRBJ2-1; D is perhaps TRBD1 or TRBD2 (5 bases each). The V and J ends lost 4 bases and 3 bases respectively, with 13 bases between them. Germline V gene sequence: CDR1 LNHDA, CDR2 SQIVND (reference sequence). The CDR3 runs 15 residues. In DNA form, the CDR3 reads TGTGCCAGTAGTAGTGGTTTGGGGGACTACAATGAGCAGTTCTTC. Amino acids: CASSSGLGDYNEQFF.

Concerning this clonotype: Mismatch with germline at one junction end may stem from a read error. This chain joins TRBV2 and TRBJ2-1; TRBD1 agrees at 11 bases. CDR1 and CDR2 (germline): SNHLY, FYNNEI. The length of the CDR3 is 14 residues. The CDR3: CAGSGQGATGEQFF. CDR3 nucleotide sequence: TGTGCCGGCAGTGGACAGGGGGCGACGGGTGAGCAGTTCTTC.

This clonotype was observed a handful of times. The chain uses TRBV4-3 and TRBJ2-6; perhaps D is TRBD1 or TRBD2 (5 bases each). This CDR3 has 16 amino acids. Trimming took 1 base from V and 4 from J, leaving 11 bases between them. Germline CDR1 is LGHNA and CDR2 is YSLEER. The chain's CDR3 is CASSQAAGRGANVLTF. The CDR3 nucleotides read TGCGCCAGCAGCCAAGCGGCAGGGAGAGGGGCCAACGTCCTGACTTTC.

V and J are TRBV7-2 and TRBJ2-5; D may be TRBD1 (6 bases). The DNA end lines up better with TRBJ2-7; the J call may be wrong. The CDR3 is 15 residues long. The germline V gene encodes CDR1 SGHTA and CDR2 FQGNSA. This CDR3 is CASSPPGAGPYEQYF. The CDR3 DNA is TGTGCCAGCAGCCCCCCAGGGGCTGGCCCCTACGAGCAGTACTTC.

CDR3 in DNA: TGTGCCTGGGCCGGGACAGGGATAAGGAATAGCAATCAGCCCCAGCATTTT. This translates into CAWAGTGIRNSNQPQHF. The chain recombines TRBV30 with TRBJ1-5; 9 bases are a match to TRBD1. J was trimmed by 0 bases and V by 5 bases; bases with no gene match: 11. Germline V lookup: CDR1 GTSNPN, CDR2 SVGIG (reference sequence). This CDR3 is 17 amino acids long. Full variable domain (rest looked up from reference TRBV30 and TRBJ1-5): SQTIHQWPATLVQPVGSPLSLECTVEGTSNPNLYWYRQAAGRGLQLLFYSVGIGQISSEVPQNLSASRPQDRQFILSSKKLLLSDSGFYLCAWAGTGIRNSNQPQHFGDGTRLSIL.

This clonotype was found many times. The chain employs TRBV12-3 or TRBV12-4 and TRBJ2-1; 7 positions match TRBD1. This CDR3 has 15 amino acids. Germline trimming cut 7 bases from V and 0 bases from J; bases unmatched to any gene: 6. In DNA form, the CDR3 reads TGTGCCAGCACTTCCGGGACAGTCTCCTACAATGAGCAGTTCTTC. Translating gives CASTSGTVSYNEQFF.

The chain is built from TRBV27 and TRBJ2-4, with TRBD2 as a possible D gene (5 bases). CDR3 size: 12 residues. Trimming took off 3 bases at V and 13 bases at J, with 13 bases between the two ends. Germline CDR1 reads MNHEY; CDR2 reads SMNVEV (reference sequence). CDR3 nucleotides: TGTGCCAGCAGTTTTTGGGGTCGGGAACAGTACTTC. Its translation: CASSFWGREQYF.

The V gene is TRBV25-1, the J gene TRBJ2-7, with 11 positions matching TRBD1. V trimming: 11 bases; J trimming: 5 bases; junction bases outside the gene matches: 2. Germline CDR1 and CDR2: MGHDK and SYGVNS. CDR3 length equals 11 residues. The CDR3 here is CAADRGHEQYF. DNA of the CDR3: TGTGCCGCGGACAGGGGGCACGAGCAGTACTTC.